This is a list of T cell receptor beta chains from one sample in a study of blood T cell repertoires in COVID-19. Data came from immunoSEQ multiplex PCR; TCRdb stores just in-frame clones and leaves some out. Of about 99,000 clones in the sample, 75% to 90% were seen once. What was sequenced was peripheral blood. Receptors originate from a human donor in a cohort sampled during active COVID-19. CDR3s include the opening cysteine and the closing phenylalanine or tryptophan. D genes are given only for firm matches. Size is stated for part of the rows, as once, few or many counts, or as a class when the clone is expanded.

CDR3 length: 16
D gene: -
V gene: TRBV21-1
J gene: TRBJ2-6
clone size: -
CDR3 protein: CASSKTGLSGANVLTF
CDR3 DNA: TGTGCCAGCAGCAAAACAGGGCTTTCTGGGGCCAACGTCCTGACTTTC

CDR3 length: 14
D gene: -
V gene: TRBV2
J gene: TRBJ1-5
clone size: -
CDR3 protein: CASSDRQGGQPQHF
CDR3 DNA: TGTGCCAGCAGTGATAGGCAGGGAGGTCAGCCCCAGCATTTT

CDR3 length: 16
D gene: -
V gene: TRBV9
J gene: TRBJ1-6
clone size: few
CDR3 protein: CASSVTGNSYNSPLHF
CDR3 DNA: TGTGCCAGCAGCGTTACAGGGAACTCCTATAATTCACCCCTCCACTTT

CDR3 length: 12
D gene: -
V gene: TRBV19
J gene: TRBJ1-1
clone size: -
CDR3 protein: CASSGTKLEAFF
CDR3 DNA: TGTGCCAGTAGTGGGACAAAACTTGAAGCTTTCTTT

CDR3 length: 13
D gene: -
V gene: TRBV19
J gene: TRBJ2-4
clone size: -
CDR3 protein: CATRRPGQNIQYF
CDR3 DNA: TGTGCCACCAGGAGGCCCGGGCAAAACATTCAGTACTTC

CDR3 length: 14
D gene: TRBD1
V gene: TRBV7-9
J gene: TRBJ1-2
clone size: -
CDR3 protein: CASSLGQGAAGYTF
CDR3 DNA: TGTGCCAGCAGCTTAGGGCAGGGGGCAGCTGGCTACACCTTC

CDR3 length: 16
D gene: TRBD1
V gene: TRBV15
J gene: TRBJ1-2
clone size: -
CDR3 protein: CATSRGQGWGLGGYTF
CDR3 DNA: TGTGCCACCAGCAGGGGACAGGGATGGGGTCTCGGTGGCTACACCTTC

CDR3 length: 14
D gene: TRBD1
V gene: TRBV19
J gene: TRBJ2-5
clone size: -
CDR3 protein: CASSMGQPQETQYF
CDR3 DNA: TGTGCCAGTAGTATGGGACAGCCGCAAGAGACCCAGTACTTC

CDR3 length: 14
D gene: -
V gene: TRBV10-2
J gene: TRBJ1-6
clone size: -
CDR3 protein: CASSEGGERTPLHF
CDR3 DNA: TGCGCCAGCAGTGAGGGGGGGGAGAGAACACCCCTCCACTTT

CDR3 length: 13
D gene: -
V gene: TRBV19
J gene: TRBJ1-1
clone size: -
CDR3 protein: CASTRGLETEAFF
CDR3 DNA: TGTGCCAGTACAAGGGGCCTTGAGACTGAAGCTTTCTTT

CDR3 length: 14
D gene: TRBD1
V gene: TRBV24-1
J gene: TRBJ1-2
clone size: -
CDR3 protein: CATSDPGQNYGYTF
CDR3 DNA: TGTGCCACCAGTGACCCGGGACAGAACTATGGCTACACCTTC

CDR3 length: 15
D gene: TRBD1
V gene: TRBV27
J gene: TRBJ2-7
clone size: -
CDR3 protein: CASFSSGQGAHEQYF
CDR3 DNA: TGTGCCAGCTTTTCGTCAGGACAGGGGGCCCACGAGCAGTACTTC

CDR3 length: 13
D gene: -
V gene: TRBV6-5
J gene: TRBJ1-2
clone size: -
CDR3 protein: CASRKQGGNGYTF
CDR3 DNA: TGTGCCAGCAGGAAACAGGGAGGGAATGGCTACACCTTC

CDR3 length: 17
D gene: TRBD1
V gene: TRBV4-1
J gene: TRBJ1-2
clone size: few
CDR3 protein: CASSLGRQGLANYGYTF
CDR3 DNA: TGCGCCAGCAGCCTCGGGAGACAGGGATTAGCTAACTATGGCTACACCTTC

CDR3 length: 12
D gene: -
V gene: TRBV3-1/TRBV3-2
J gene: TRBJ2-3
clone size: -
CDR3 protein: CASSQVEDTQYF
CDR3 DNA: TGTGCCAGCAGCCAAGTGGAGGATACGCAGTATTTT

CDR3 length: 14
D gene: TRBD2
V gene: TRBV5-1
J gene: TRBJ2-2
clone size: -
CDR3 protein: CASSSGGASGELFF
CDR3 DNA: TGCGCCAGCAGTTCCGGGGGGGCCAGCGGGGAGCTGTTTTTT

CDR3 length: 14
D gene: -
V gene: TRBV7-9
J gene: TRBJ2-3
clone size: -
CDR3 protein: CASSLGSPWDTQYF
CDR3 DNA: TGTGCCAGCAGCTTAGGTAGCCCCTGGGATACGCAGTATTTT

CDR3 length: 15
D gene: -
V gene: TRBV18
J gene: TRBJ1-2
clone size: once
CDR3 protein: CASSPRREGSYGYTF
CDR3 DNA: TGTGCCAGCTCACCGCGAAGGGAGGGGAGCTATGGCTACACCTTC

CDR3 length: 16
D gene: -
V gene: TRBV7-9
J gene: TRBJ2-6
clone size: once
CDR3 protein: CASAEPQQLGANVLTF
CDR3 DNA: TGTGCCAGCGCCGAACCGCAACAGCTGGGGGCCAACGTCCTGACTTTC

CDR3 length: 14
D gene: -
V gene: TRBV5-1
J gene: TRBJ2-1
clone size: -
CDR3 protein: CASSFNREFDEQFF
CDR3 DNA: TGCGCCAGCAGTTTTAACAGGGAATTCGATGAGCAGTTCTTC

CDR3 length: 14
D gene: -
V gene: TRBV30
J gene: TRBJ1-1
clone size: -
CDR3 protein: CAWNPGRRNTEAFF
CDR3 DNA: TGTGCCTGGAATCCAGGCAGACGGAACACTGAAGCTTTCTTT

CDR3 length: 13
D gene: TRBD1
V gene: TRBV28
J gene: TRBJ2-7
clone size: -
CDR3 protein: CASRTGGLNEQYF
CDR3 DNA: TGTGCCAGCAGGACAGGGGGTCTCAACGAGCAGTACTTC

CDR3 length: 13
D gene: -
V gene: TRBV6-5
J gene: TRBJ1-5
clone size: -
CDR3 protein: CAGRTDSNQPQHF
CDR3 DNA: TGTGCCGGCCGGACAGATAGCAATCAGCCCCAGCATTTT

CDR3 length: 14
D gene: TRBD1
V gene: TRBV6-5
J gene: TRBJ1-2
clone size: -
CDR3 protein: CAARPRGLSYGYTF
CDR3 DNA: TGTGCCGCACGACCAAGGGGGCTCTCCTATGGCTACACCTTC

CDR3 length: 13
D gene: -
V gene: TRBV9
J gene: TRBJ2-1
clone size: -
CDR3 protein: CASSVAWEHEQFF
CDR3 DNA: TGTGCCAGCAGCGTAGCTTGGGAGCATGAGCAGTTCTTC

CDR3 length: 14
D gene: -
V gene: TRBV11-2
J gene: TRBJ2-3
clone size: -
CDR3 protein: CASSLEQGTDTQYF
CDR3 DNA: TGTGCCAGCAGCTTAGAACAGGGCACAGATACGCAGTATTTT

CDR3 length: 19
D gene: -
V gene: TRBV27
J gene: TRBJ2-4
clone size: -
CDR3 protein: CASSLRGPTGGVAKNIQYF
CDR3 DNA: TGTGCCAGCAGTTTAAGGGGGCCCACAGGGGGGGTAGCCAAAAACATTCAGTACTTC

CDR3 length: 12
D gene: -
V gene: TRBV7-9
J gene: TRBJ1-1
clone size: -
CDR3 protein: CASSFEGTEAFF
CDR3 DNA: TGTGCCAGCAGCTTTGAGGGCACTGAAGCTTTCTTT

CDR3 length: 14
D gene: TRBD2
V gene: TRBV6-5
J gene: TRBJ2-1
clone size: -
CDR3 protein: CASRPGGEKGEQFF
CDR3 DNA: TGTGCCAGCCGGCCGGGGGGGGAGAAGGGTGAGCAGTTCTTC

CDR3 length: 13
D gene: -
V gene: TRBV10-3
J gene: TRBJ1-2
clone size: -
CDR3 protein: CAISSNRDYGYTF
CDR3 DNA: TGTGCCATCAGTTCTAACAGGGACTATGGCTACACCTTC

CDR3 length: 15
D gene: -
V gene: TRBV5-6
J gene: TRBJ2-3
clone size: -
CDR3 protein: CASSLRPPRADTQYF
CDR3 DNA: TGTGCCAGCAGCTTGCGGCCCCCGAGGGCAGATACGCAGTATTTT

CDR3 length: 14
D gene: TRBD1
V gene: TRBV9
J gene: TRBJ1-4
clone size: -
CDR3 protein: CASSVGTGQEKLFF
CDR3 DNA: TGTGCCAGCAGCGTGGGGACAGGGCAAGAAAAACTGTTTTTT

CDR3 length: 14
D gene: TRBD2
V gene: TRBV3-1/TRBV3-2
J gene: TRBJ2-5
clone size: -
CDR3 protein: CASSQDGGGETQYF
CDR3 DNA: TGTGCCAGCAGCCAAGACGGGGGGGGCGAGACCCAGTACTTC

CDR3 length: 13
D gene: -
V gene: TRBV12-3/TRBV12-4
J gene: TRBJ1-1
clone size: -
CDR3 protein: CASSLGLLTEAFF
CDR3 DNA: TGTGCCAGCAGTTTAGGGTTACTCACTGAAGCTTTCTTT

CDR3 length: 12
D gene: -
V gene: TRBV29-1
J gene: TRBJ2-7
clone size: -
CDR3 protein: CSARDNTYEQYF
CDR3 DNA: TGCAGCGCCCGGGACAACACCTACGAGCAGTACTTC

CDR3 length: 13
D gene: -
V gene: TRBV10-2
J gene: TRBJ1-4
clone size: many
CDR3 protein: CASTGHLNEKLFF
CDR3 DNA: TGCGCCAGCACCGGACACCTGAATGAAAAACTGTTTTTT

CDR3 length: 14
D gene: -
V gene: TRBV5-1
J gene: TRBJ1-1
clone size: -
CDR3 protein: CASSFGGVRTEAFF
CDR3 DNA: TGCGCCAGCAGCTTCGGAGGGGTCAGGACTGAAGCTTTCTTT

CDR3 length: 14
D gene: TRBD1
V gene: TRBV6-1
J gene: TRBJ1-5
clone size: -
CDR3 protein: CASSEQTGNQPQHF
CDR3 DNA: TGTGCCAGCAGTGAACAGACAGGGAATCAGCCCCAGCATTTT

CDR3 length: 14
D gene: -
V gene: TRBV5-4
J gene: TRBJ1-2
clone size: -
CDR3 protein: CASTAGGPNYGYTF
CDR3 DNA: TGTGCCAGCACCGCGGGAGGACCTAACTATGGCTACACCTTC

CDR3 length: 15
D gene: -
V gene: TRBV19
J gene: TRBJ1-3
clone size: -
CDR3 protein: CASSTRGIDGNTIYF
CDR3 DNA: TGTGCCAGTAGTACTCGAGGGATCGATGGAAACACCATATATTTT

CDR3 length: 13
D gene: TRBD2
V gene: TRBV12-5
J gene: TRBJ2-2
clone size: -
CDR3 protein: CASGGGVTGELFF
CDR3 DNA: TGTGCTAGTGGGGGAGGGGTCACCGGGGAGCTGTTTTTT

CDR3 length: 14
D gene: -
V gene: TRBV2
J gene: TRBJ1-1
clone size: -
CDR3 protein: CASSRGGRATEAFF
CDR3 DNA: TGTGCCAGCAGTCGGGGAGGGCGGGCCACTGAAGCTTTCTTT

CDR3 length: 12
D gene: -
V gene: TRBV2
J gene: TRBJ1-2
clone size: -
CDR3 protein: CASPGVGYGYTF
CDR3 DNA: TGTGCCAGCCCGGGGGTCGGTTATGGCTACACCTTC

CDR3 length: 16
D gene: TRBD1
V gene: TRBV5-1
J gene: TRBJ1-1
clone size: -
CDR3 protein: CASSSGTGGMNTEAFF
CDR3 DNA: TGCGCCAGCAGCTCCGGGACAGGGGGCATGAACACTGAAGCTTTCTTT

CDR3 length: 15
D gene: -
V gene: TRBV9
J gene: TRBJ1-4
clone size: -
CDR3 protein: CASSVDQARGEKLFF
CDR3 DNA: TGTGCCAGCAGCGTAGATCAGGCCAGGGGTGAAAAACTGTTTTTT